This T cell receptor beta chain was sequenced in a study of T cell responses to AZD1222 COVID-19 vaccine. Study-level background: Pooled together were second doses at about 4 or about 12 weeks. Study results and limitations: Baseline antibody screening turned up just a handful of seropositive AZD1222 recipients. Per reports, nearly half of all spike-specific TCRs target regions that are unmutated in variants.

V was clipped by 4 bases and J by 7 bases; unmatched bases: 7. This CDR3 has 15 amino acids. Germline CDR1 reads SGHDT; CDR2 reads YYEEEE. The method was immunoSEQ multiplex PCR; TCRdb's version includes in-frame clones alone and lacks a portion of them. The repertoire holds around 100,000 clones, with 93% as singletons. A note on this clone: The target antigen is unknown.

This clonotype originated in an adult in good health. The sequences come from peripheral blood, collected on day 0 of AZD1222 vaccination. The V gene is TRBV5-6, the J gene TRBJ2-1, with 11 bases fitting TRBD1. This CDR3 reads CASSPPGTGGNEQFF. Written as DNA, the CDR3 is TGTGCCAGCAGCCCCCCCGGGACAGGGGGAAATGAGCAGTTCTTC.